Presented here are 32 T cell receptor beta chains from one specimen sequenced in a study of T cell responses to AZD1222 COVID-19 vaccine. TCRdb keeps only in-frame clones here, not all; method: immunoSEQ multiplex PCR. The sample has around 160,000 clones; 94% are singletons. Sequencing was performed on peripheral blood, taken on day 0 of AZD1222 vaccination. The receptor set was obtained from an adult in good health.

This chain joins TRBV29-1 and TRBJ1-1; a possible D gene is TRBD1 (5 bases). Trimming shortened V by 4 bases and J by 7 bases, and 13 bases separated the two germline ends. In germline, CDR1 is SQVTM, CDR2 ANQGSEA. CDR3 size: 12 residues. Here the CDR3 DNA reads TGCAGCGTTGCCCTCCCGAGGGGTGAAGCTTTCTTT. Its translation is CSVALPRGEAFF.

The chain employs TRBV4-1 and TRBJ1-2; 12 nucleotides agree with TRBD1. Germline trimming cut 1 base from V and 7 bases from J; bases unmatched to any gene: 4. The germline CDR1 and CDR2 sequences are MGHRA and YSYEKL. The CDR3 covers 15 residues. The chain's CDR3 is CASSQVGQGAVGYTF. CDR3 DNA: TGCGCCAGCAGCCAAGTGGGACAGGGGGCCGTTGGCTACACCTTC.

The CDR3 loop is CASNQGSLAGPGNEQFF. CDR3 nucleotides: TGTGCCAGCAACCAAGGATCCCTAGCGGGACCGGGGAATGAGCAGTTCTTC. The chain carries TRBV28 and TRBJ2-1, with 9 bases identical to TRBD2. There are 17 residues in the CDR3. Germline CDR1 and CDR2: MDHEN and SYDVKM. The V segment lost 7 bases and the J segment 7 bases; nucleotides outside the gene matches: 17.

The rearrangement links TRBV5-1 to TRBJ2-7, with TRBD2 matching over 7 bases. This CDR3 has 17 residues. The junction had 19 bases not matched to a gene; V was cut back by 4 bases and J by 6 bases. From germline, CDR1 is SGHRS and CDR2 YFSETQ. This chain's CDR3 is CASSPSVGREGTLEQYF. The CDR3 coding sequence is TGCGCCAGCAGCCCCTCCGTAGGGAGGGAGGGCACCCTCGAGCAGTACTTC.

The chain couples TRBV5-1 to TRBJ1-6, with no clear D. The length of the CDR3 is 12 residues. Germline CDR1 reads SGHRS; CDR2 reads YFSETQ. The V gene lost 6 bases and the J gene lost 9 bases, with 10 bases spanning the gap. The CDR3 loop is CASNEAGSPLHF. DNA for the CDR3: TGCGCCAGCAATGAGGCAGGTTCACCCCTCCACTTT.

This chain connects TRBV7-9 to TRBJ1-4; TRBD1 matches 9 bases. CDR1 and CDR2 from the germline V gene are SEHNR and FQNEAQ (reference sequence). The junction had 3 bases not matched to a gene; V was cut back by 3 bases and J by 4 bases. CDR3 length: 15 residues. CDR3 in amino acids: CASSFDRGDNEKLFF. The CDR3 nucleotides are TGTGCCAGCAGCTTCGACAGGGGGGATAATGAAAAACTGTTTTTT.

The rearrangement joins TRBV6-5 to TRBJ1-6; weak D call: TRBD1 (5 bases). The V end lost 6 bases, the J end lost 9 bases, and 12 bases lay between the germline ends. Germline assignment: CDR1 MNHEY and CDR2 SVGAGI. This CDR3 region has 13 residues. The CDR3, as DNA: TGTGCCAGCAGAGGAGGGGAAAGTTCACCCCTCCACTTT. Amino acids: CASRGGESSPLHF.

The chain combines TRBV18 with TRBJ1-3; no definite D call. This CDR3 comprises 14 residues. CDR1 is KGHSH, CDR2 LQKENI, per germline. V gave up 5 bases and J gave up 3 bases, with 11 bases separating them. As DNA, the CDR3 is TGTGCCAGCTCAATGTCCGGATATGGAAACACCATATATTTT. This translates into CASSMSGYGNTIYF.

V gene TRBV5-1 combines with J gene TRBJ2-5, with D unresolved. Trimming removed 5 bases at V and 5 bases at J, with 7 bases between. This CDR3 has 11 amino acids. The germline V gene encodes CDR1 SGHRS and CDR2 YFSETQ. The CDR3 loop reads CASSRFETQYF. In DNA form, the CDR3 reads TGCGCCAGCAGTCGTTTTGAGACCCAGTACTTC.

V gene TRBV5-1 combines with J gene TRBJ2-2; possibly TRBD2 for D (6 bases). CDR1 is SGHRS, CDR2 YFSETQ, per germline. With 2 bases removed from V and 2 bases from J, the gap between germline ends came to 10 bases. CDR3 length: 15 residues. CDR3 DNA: TGCGCCAGCAGCTTAGGGCGGGGAAACACCGGGGAGCTGTTTTTT. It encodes CASSLGRGNTGELFF.

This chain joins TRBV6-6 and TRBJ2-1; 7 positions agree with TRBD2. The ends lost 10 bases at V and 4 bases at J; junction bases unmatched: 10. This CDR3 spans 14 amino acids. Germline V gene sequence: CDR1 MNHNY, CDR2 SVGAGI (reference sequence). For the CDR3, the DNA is TGTGCCACCTCCAGGGCGGGAGTTTACAATGAGCAGTTCTTC. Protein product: CATSRAGVYNEQFF.

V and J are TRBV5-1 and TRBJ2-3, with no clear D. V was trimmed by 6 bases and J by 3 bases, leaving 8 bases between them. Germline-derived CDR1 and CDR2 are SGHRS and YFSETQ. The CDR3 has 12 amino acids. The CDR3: CASKERTDTQYF. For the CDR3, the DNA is TGCGCCAGCAAGGAGAGGACAGATACGCAGTATTTT.

The CDR3 loop reads CASSQEVTGNQPQHF. DNA for the CDR3: TGTGCCAGCAGCCAAGAAGTGACAGGGAATCAGCCCCAGCATTTT. The rearrangement links TRBV4-2 to TRBJ1-5; 7 nucleotides match TRBD1. CDR3 length: 15 amino acids. CDR1 is LGHNA and CDR2 is YNFKEQ in the germline V gene. The V segment lost 0 bases and the J segment 4 bases; nucleotides outside the gene matches: 3.

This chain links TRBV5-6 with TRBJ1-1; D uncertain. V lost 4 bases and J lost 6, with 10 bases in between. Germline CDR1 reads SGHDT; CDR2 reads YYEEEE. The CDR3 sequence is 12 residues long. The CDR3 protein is CASSGGEAEAFF. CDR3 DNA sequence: TGTGCCAGCAGCGGCGGGGAGGCTGAAGCTTTCTTT.

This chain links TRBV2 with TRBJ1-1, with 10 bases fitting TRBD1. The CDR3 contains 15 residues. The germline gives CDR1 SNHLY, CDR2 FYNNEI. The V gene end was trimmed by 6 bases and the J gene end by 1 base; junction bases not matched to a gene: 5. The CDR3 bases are TGTGCCAGCAGCGGGACAGGGGCATCGAACACTGAAGCTTTCTTT. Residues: CASSGTGASNTEAFF.

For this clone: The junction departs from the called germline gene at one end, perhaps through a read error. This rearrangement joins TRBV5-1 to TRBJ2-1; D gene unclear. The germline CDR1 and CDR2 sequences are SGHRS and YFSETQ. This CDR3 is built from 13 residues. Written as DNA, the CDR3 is TGCGCCAGCAGGTTGGCATCCTACAATGAGCAGTTCTTC. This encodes CASRLASYNEQFF.

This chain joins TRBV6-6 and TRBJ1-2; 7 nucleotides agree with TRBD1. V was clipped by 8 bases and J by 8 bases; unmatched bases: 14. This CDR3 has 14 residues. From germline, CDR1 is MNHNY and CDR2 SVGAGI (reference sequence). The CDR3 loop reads CASHHTGTVGGYTF. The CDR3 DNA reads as TGTGCCAGCCACCATACCGGGACAGTAGGCGGCTACACCTTC.

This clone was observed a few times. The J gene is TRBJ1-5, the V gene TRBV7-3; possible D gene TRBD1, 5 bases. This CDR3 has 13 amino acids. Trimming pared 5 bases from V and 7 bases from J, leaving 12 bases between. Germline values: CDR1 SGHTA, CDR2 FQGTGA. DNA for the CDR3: TGTGCCAGCAGCGCGCAGGGCGGGCAGCCCCAGCATTTT. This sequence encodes CASSAQGGQPQHF. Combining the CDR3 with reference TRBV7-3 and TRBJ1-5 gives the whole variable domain GAGVSQTPSNKVTEKGKYVELRCDPISGHTALYWYRQSLGQGPEFLIYFQGTGAADDSGLPNDRFFAVRPEGSVSTLKIQRTERGDSAVYLCASSAQGGQPQHFGDGTRLSIL.

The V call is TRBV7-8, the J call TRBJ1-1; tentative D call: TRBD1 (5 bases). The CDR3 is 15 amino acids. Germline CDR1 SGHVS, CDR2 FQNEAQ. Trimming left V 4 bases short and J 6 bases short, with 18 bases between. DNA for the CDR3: TGTGCCAGCAGCTCCCCCACGTGGGGCCTTTCTGAAGCTTTCTTT. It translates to CASSSPTWGLSEAFF.

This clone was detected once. The CDR3 spells CASSLRIPIAMDGYTF. The CDR3 DNA is TGTGCCAGCAGCCTCCGGATCCCTATAGCGATGGATGGCTACACCTTC. The rearrangement links TRBV5-5 to TRBJ1-2; D gene uncertain. CDR1 and CDR2 (germline): SGHKS, YYEKEE (reference sequence). Trimming removed 4 bases at V and 6 bases at J, with 22 bases between. This CDR3 region has 16 residues.

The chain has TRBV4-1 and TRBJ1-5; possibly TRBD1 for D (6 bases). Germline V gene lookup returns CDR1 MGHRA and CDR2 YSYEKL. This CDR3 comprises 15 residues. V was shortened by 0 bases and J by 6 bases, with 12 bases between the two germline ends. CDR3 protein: CASSQEGQGSQPQHF. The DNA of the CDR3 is TGCGCCAGCAGCCAAGAGGGGCAGGGGAGTCAGCCCCAGCATTTT.

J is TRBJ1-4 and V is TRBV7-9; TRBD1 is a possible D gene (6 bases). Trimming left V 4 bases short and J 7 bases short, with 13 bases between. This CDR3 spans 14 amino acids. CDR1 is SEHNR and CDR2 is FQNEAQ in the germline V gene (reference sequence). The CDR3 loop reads CASSSDRGVEKLFF. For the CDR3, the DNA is TGTGCCAGCAGCTCGGACAGAGGAGTTGAAAAACTGTTTTTT.

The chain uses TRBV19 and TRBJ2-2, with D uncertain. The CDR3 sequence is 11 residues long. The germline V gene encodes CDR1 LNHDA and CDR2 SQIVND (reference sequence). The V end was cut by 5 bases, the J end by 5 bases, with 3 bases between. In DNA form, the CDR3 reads TGTGCCAGTAGTTTAACCGGGGAGCTGTTTTTT. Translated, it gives CASSLTGELFF.

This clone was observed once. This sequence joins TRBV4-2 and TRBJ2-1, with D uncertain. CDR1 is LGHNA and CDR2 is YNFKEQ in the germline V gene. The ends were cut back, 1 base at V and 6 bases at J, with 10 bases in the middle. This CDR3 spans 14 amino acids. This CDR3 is CASSQVATANEQFF. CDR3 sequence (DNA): TGTGCCAGCAGCCAAGTTGCCACTGCCAATGAGCAGTTCTTC.

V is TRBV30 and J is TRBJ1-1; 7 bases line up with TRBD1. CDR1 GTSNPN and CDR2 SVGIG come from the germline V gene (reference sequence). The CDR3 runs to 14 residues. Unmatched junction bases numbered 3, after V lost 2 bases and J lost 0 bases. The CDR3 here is CAWSLTGVNTEAFF. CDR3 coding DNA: TGTGCCTGGAGTCTTACAGGGGTGAACACTGAAGCTTTCTTT.

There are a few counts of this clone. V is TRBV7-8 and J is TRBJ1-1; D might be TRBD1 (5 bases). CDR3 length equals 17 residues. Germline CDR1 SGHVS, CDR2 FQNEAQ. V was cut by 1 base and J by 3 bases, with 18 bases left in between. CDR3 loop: CASSLVVRAYGDTEAFF. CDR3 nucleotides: TGTGCCAGCAGCTTAGTGGTCAGGGCTTATGGGGACACTGAAGCTTTCTTT.

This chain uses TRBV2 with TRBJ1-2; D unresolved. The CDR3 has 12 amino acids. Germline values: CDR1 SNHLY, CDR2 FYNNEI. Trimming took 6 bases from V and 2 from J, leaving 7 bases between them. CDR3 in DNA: TGTGCCAGCAGGCCGATCAACTATGGCTACACCTTC. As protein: CASRPINYGYTF.

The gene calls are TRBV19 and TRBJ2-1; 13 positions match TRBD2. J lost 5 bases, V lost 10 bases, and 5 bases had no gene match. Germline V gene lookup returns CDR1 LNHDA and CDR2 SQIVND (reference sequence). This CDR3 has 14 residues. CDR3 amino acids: CATSGTSGDNEQFF. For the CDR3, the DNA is TGTGCCACCTCCGGGACTAGCGGGGACAATGAGCAGTTCTTC.

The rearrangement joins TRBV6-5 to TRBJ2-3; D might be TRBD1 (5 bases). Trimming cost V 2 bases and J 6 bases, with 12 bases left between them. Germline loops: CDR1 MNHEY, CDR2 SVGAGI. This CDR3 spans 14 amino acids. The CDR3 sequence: CASSYAKPGDTQYF. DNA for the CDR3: TGTGCCAGCAGTTACGCGAAGCCAGGGGATACGCAGTATTTT.

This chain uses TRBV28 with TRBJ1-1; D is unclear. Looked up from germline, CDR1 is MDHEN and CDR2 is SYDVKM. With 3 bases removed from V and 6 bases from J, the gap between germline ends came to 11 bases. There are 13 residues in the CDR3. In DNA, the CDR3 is TGTGCCAGCAGTTTGATGGGGAAGGCTGAAGCTTTCTTT. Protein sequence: CASSLMGKAEAFF.

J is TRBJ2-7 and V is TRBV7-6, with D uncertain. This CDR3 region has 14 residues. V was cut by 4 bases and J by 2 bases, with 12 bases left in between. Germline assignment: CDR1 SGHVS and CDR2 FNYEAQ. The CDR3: CASSSTSLTYEQYF. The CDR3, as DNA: TGTGCCAGCAGCTCGACATCGCTCACCTACGAGCAGTACTTC.

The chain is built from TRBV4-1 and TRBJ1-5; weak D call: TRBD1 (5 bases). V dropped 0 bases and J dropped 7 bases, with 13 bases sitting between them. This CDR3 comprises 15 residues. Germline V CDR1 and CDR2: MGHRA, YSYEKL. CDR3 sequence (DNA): TGCGCCAGCAGCCAAGATCAAGGGGTACGGCAGCCCCAGCATTTT. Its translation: CASSQDQGVRQPQHF.